The source of this T cell receptor beta chain is a study of Ad26.COV2.S vaccination and SARS-CoV-2 variants. For the study at large: Among those in the COV1001 Ad26.COV2.S trial arm was the donor. Whole-study results and caveats: The placebo group had lower spike-specific TCR breadth than the vaccine recipients did. Post-vaccination spike-specific CD8+ and CD4+ T cell responses reportedly had substantial breadth.

The repertoire was sequenced with immunoSEQ multiplex PCR; TCRdb's copy has only in-frame clones and lacks some. The table shows roughly 700,000 clones, with 89% occurring only once. Regarding this clone: Its antigen is still unknown.

Germline-derived CDR1 and CDR2 are SEHNR and FQNEAQ (reference sequence). J lost 4 bases, V lost 6 bases, and 6 bases had no gene match. The CDR3 loop spans 15 amino acids. Noted treatment: over 15 received Ad26.COV2.S at low or high dose, single or two shots; about five received placebo; per-sample allocation not given. The study sampled participants on day 63 after the first vaccine or placebo injection. An 18-55-year-old adult in Boston served as donor. The receptor was isolated from a person aged 18 to 65 who received the Ad26.COV2.S COVID-19 vaccine or a placebo. The V gene is TRBV7-9, the J gene TRBJ2-5; 12 nucleotides match TRBD2. The sample here was peripheral blood, taken in a trial of Ad26.COV2.S vaccine versus placebo. The CDR3 DNA reads TGTGCCAGCAGGCGTGGACTAGCGGGGTTAGAGACCCAGTACTTC. Residues: CASRRGLAGLETQYF.